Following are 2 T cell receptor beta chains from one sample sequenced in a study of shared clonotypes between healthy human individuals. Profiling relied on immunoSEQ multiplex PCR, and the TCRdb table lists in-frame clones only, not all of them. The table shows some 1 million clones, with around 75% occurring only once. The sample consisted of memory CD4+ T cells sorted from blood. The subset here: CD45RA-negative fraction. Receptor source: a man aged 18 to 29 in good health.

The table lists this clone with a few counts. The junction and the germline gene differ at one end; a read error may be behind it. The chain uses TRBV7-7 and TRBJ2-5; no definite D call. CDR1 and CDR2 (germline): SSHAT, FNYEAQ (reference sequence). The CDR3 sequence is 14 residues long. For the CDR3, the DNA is TGTGCTAGCAGCCCGGTCGGGTCGGGAGAGACCCAGTACTTC. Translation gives CASSPVGSGETQYF.

The DNA of the CDR3 is TGTGCCAGCAGTGTCTTGGGTGGCGGTCTCACTGAAGCTTTCTTT. It codes for CASSVLGGGLTEAFF. The chain is built from TRBV2 and TRBJ1-1; D unclear. The CDR3 loop spans 15 amino acids. Germline CDR1 and CDR2: SNHLY and FYNNEI. V gave up 4 bases and J gave up 4 bases, with 16 bases separating them.